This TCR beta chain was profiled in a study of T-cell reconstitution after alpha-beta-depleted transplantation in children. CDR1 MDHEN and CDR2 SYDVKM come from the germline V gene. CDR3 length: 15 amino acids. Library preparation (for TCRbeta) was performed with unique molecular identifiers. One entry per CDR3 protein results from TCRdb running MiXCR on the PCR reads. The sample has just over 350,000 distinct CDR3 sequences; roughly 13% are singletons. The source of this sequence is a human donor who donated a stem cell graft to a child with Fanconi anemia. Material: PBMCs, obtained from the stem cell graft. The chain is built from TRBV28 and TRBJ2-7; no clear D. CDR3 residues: CASSLTPDRLVDFDV. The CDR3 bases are TGTGCCAGCAGCCTCACCCCGGACCGCTTGGTGGATTTCGACGTC.